Described below is a single T cell receptor beta chain sequence and its context. No antigen is known for it. PCR amplification relied on 60 Vbeta primers (plus 13 Jbeta primers). Some clones are missing from TCRdb's copy, which holds only in-frame ones; the method was immunoSEQ multiplex PCR. This sample carries approximately 100,000 clones, about 85% of them seen once, and the ten largest clones take around 7%. The CDR3 spans 15 residues. Germline CDR1 reads SGHVS; CDR2 reads FQNEAQ. V was cut by 0 bases and J by 3 bases, with 12 bases left in between. The data belong to a study of cytomegalovirus exposure and HLA in healthy donors. Study results and limitations: The later analysis indicated that the majority of CMV-associated TCR beta chains appeared HLA-restricted. It was confirmed in vitro that a few of the CMV-associated chains were specific for CMV antigens.

The TCR was taken from a man aged 35 to 55 in good health and CMV-seropositive. This chain uses TRBV7-8 with TRBJ2-7; D gene ambiguous. The sequenced sample consisted of PBMCs. The CDR3 coding sequence is TGTGCCAGCAGCTTAGCCCCAGGTGACCTCTACGAGCAGTACTTC. Translating gives CASSLAPGDLYEQYF.